The next 14 T cell receptor beta chains were all read from a single sample in a study of T cell changes during pregnancy in multiple sclerosis. The protocol was immunoSEQ multiplex PCR, while the TCRdb copy is restricted to in-frame clones and leaves out a portion. Among roughly 48,000 clones listed, approximately 88% were seen once. The sample in question was CD4+ T cells from peripheral blood mononuclear cells, obtained in the second trimester of pregnancy. These receptor sequences come from a female donor with multiple sclerosis, enrolled in a pregnancy study.

The V and J genes are TRBV9 and TRBJ1-1; D unresolved. The V end was cut by 3 bases, the J end by 5 bases, with 17 bases between. The CDR3 loop spans 15 amino acids. Per germline, CDR1 SGDLS and CDR2 YYNGEE. CDR3 nucleotide sequence: TGTGCCAGCAGCGACGCCTGGGGTGGGAGGACTGAAGCTTTCTTT. Protein product: CASSDAWGGRTEAFF.

The CDR3 sequence is CASSGGQGETQYF. For the CDR3, the DNA is TGCGCCAGCAGCGGGGGACAGGGGGAGACCCAGTACTTC. V is TRBV5-1 and J is TRBJ2-5; 10 positions agree with TRBD1. Losses at the gene ends were 4 bases for V and 5 bases for J; bases not matched to a gene: 2. The CDR3 has 13 amino acids. Germline CDR1 and CDR2: SGHRS and YFSETQ.

To note about this clone: One end of the junction is discordant with germline, which a read error may explain. The rearrangement uses TRBV4-1 and TRBJ1-4; no definite D call. Germline CDR1 MGHRA, CDR2 YSYEKL. CDR3 size: 14 residues. In DNA, the CDR3 is TGCGCCAGCAGCCAAGATCGGAGAAATGAAAAACTGGTTTTT. This codes for CASSQDRRNEKLVF.

The chain employs TRBV19 and TRBJ2-5; D gene unclear. Trimming cost V 5 bases and J 1 base, with 14 bases left between them. Germline assignment: CDR1 LNHDA and CDR2 SQIVND (reference sequence). This CDR3 is 15 amino acids long. This CDR3 reads CASSLSTVRQETQYF. CDR3 sequence (DNA): TGTGCCAGTAGTCTCTCGACTGTACGCCAAGAGACCCAGTACTTC. The full variable domain, completed using reference TRBV19 and TRBJ2-5, is DGGITQSPKYLFRKEGQNVTLSCEQNLNHDAMYWYRQDPGQGLRLIYYSQIVNDFQKGDIAEGYSVSREKKESFPLTVTSAQKNPTAFYLCASSLSTVRQETQYFGPGTRLLVL.

The chain is built from TRBV30 and TRBJ1-1; D gene uncertain. V was trimmed by 4 bases and J by 1 base, leaving 19 bases between them. Germline V lookup: CDR1 GTSNPN, CDR2 SVGIG (reference sequence). The CDR3 totals 16 residues. CDR3 protein: CAWTSYSSTGNTEAFF. As DNA, the CDR3 is TGTGCCTGGACCTCATACTCCTCAACGGGGAACACTGAAGCTTTCTTT.

This chain connects TRBV27 to TRBJ1-6, with no clear D. CDR3 length: 15 amino acids. V gave up 6 bases and J gave up 4 bases, with 13 bases separating them. CDR1 and CDR2 from the germline V gene are MNHEY and SMNVEV (reference sequence). The CDR3 loop is CASSSPGPYNSPLHF. The DNA of the CDR3 is TGTGCCAGCAGCTCCCCTGGGCCTTATAATTCACCCCTCCACTTT.

This sequence joins TRBV28 and TRBJ2-7; weak D call: TRBD2 (6 bases). The V gene's germline CDR1 is MDHEN and CDR2 SYDVKM. The CDR3 is 14 residues long. V shed 10 bases and J shed 0 bases, with 16 bases lying between them. CDR3 DNA: TGTGCCACTACATCCGGGACTCCCTCCTACGAGCAGTACTTC. This codes for CATTSGTPSYEQYF. The variable domain in full, completed from reference TRBV28 and TRBJ2-7, reads DVKVTQSSRYLVKRTGEKVFLECVQDMDHENMFWYRQDPGLGLRLIYFSYDVKMKEKGDIPEGYSVSREKKERFSLILESASTNQTSMYLCATTSGTPSYEQYFGPGTRLTVT.

The chain is built from TRBV30 and TRBJ1-5; 7 bases are shared with TRBD1. Trimming at V came to 5 bases and at J to 8 bases, leaving 9 bases not matched to a gene. CDR3 length equals 13 residues. Germline V gene sequence: CDR1 GTSNPN, CDR2 SVGIG (reference sequence). Here the CDR3 DNA reads TGTGCCTGGGGCCGACAGGGCGCGGAGCCCCAGCATTTT. Translated: CAWGRQGAEPQHF. The entire variable domain, with the rest obtained from reference TRBV30 and TRBJ1-5, is as follows: SQTIHQWPATLVQPVGSPLSLECTVEGTSNPNLYWYRQAAGRGLQLLFYSVGIGQISSEVPQNLSASRPQDRQFILSSKKLLLSDSGFYLCAWGRQGAEPQHFGDGTRLSIL.

The J gene is TRBJ2-3, the V gene TRBV5-1; 9 nucleotides match TRBD2. The CDR3 totals 16 residues. Germline assignment: CDR1 SGHRS and CDR2 YFSETQ. Germline trimming cut 0 bases from V and 2 bases from J; bases unmatched to any gene: 4. The CDR3 nucleotides read TGCGCCAGCAGCTTGGCCCTAGCGGGGAACACAGATACGCAGTATTTT. Residues: CASSLALAGNTDTQYF.

The rearrangement uses TRBV2 and TRBJ2-7; 10 bases map to TRBD2. Per germline, CDR1 SNHLY and CDR2 FYNNEI. This CDR3 spans 13 amino acids. J gave up 3 bases and V 7 bases, and 3 bases lay outside the gene matches. The CDR3 here is CASTRTSGYEQYF. DNA for the CDR3: TGTGCCAGCACCCGGACTAGCGGCTACGAGCAGTACTTC.

The rearrangement links TRBV5-6 to TRBJ2-7; D perhaps matches TRBD1 (6 bases). CDR1 is SGHDT and CDR2 is YYEEEE in the germline V gene. V was shortened by 5 bases and J by 0 bases, with 15 bases between the two germline ends. This CDR3 has 15 amino acids. CDR3 loop: CASRSSGTFSYEQYF. As DNA, the CDR3 is TGTGCCAGCAGGAGTTCCGGGACATTCTCCTACGAGCAGTACTTC. Together with reference TRBV5-6 and TRBJ2-7, the CDR3 gives the full variable domain: DAGVTQSPTHLIKTRGQQVTLRCSPKSGHDTVSWYQQALGQGPQFIFQYYEEEERQRGNFPDRFSGHQFPNYSSELNVNALLLGDSALYLCASRSSGTFSYEQYFGPGTRLTVT.

The chain carries TRBV5-1 and TRBJ2-7, with TRBD1 identical over 7 bases. The germline CDR1 and CDR2 sequences are SGHRS and YFSETQ. After removal of 4 bases from V and 6 bases from J, the junction contained 10 bases not matched to a gene. The CDR3 is 14 amino acids. CDR3 residues: CASSTGTVLGEQYF. The CDR3 DNA reads as TGCGCCAGCAGCACGGGGACAGTACTCGGCGAGCAGTACTTC.

This clone has a single count. This sequence joins TRBV27 and TRBJ2-3, with 10 positions matching TRBD1. With 4 bases clipped from V and 8 bases from J, the junction kept 9 bases outside the gene matches. Germline-derived CDR1 and CDR2 are MNHEY and SMNVEV (reference sequence). There are 15 residues in the CDR3. CDR3 loop: CASSSTGTGVGTQYF. The CDR3 region has the DNA TGTGCCAGCAGTTCCACCGGGACAGGGGTGGGTACGCAGTATTTT.

The chain joins TRBV18 to TRBJ2-5; 10 nucleotides agree with TRBD1. Germline assignment: CDR1 KGHSH and CDR2 LQKENI. This CDR3 spans 15 amino acids. V trimming: 6 bases; J trimming: 3 bases; junction bases outside the gene matches: 7. The CDR3 loop reads CASSRGQGGKETQYF. The CDR3 nucleotides read TGTGCCAGCTCTCGCGGACAGGGGGGAAAAGAGACCCAGTACTTC.